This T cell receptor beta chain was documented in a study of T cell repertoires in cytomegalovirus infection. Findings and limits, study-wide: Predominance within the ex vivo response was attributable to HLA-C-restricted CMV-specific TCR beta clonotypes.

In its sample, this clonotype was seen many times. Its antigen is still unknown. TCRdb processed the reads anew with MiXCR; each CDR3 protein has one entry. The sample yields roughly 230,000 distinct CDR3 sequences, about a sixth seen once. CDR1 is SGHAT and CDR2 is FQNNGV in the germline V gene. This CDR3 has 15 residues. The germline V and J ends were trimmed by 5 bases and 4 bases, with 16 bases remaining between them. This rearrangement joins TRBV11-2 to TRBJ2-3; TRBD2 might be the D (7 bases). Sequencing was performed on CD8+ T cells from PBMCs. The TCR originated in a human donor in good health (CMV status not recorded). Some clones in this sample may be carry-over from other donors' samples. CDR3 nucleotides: TGTGCCAGCAGCCCAGTGGGGAGGGGGGCAGATACGCAGTATTTT. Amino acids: CASSPVGRGADTQYF.